This is a list of T cell receptor beta chains from one sample in a study of post-analysis software for immune sequencing data. TCRdb ran MiXCR on the PCR reads and lists one entry per CDR3 protein. Of some 690,000 distinct CDR3 sequences in the sample, just under 30% are singletons; the top ten hold roughly 0.57%. Sequencing input: blood. These receptors were obtained from a girl aged 10-17 years with multiple sclerosis. CDR3s include the opening cysteine and the closing phenylalanine or tryptophan. Fields, in order: J gene, clone size, CDR3 length, V gene, D gene, CDR3 protein, CDR3 DNA. A D gene is named only where the DNA matches it firmly. Part of the rows lack a size; the others show once, few, many or a class for expanded clones.

J: TRBJ1-2
size: few
length: 15
V: TRBV29-1
D: TRBD1
CDR3: CSVATGGTGSAGYTF
DNA: TGCAGCGTTGCGACGGGGGGGACAGGGAGTGCTGGCTACACCTTC

J: TRBJ1-2
size: few
length: 14
V: TRBV20-1
D: TRBD1
CDR3: CSARFRQGAAGYTF
DNA: TGCAGTGCTAGATTTAGGCAGGGGGCTGCTGGCTACACCTTC

J: TRBJ2-5
size: few
length: 15
V: TRBV28
D: TRBD1
CDR3: CASSSIGQGWETQYF
DNA: TGTGCCAGCAGTTCGATCGGACAGGGCTGGGAGACCCAGTACTTC

J: TRBJ2-7
size: once
length: 17
V: TRBV7-8
D: TRBD2
CDR3: CASTVRTGGRVSNEQYF
DNA: TGTGCCAGCACCGTTCGGACGGGGGGGAGAGTCTCCAATGAGCAGTACTTC

J: TRBJ1-2
size: -
length: 15
V: TRBV7-9
D: -
CDR3: CASSALTGTPQGYTF
DNA: TGTGCCAGCAGCGCACTTACTGGGACGCCACAAGGCTACACCTTC

J: TRBJ1-1
size: once
length: 15
V: TRBV3-1
D: TRBD1
CDR3: CASSQDGTGGTEAFF
DNA: TGTGCCAGCAGCCAAGATGGGACAGGGGGCACTGAAGCTTTCTTT

J: TRBJ2-1
size: -
length: 15
V: TRBV7-2
D: TRBD2
CDR3: CASSPPGLAFNEQFF
DNA: TGTGCCAGCAGCCCTCCGGGACTAGCATTCAATGAGCAGTTCTTC

J: TRBJ2-3
size: few
length: 19
V: TRBV7-6
D: -
CDR3: CASSLGGYGHPTNTDTQYF
DNA: TGTGCCAGCAGCTTAGGGGGGTATGGGCACCCCACAAATACAGATACGCAGTATTTT

J: TRBJ1-2
size: few
length: 14
V: TRBV12-3/TRBV12-4
D: -
CDR3: CASSLAVRNYGYTF
DNA: TGTGCCAGCAGTTTGGCGGTCAGAAACTATGGCTACACCTTC

J: TRBJ1-2
size: few
length: 13
V: TRBV6-5
D: -
CDR3: CASSYGRVEGYTF
DNA: TGTGCCAGCAGTTACGGCAGGGTCGAAGGCTACACCTTC

J: TRBJ2-7
size: many
length: 11
V: TRBV29-1
D: TRBD1
CDR3: CSVAGGYEQYF
DNA: TGCAGCGTTGCAGGGGGCTACGAGCAGTACTTC

J: TRBJ1-1
size: -
length: 15
V: TRBV12-3/TRBV12-4
D: -
CDR3: CASSLLTPVGTEAFF
DNA: TGTGCCAGCAGTTTATTAACTCCCGTGGGGACTGAAGCTTTCTTT

J: TRBJ2-5
size: few
length: 19
V: TRBV5-1
D: TRBD2
CDR3: CASSSIGYGLAGGVETQYF
DNA: TGCGCCAGCAGCTCAATCGGCTATGGACTAGCGGGAGGTGTGGAGACCCAGTACTTC

J: TRBJ2-1
size: -
length: 16
V: TRBV20-1
D: TRBD2
CDR3: CSATKAGGGSYNEQFF
DNA: TGCAGTGCTACAAAGGCGGGGGGGGGCTCCTACAATGAGCAGTTCTTC

J: TRBJ2-5
size: few
length: 15
V: TRBV7-2
D: TRBD2
CDR3: CASSRSGSPQETQYF
DNA: TGTGCCAGCAGCCGCAGCGGGAGCCCCCAAGAGACCCAGTACTTC

J: TRBJ2-5
size: few
length: 15
V: TRBV5-1
D: -
CDR3: CASSLRGRGQETQYF
DNA: TGCGCCAGCAGCCTAAGGGGCCGGGGTCAAGAGACCCAGTACTTC

J: TRBJ2-3
size: few
length: 11
V: TRBV5-1
D: -
CDR3: CASSKRDTQYF
DNA: TGCGCCAGCAGCAAGCGAGATACGCAGTATTTT

J: TRBJ1-6
size: -
length: 15
V: TRBV7-6
D: -
CDR3: CASSSSGPSNSPLHF
DNA: TGTGCCAGCAGCTCATCCGGACCCAGCAATTCACCCCTCCACTTT

J: TRBJ2-1
size: few
length: 12
V: TRBV6-6
D: -
CDR3: CASRRGDTEQFF
DNA: TGTGCCAGCAGAAGGGGGGATACTGAGCAGTTCTTC

J: TRBJ1-1
size: many
length: 18
V: TRBV5-1
D: TRBD1
CDR3: CASSLGGRGRTMNTEAFF
DNA: TGCGCCAGCAGCTTGGGAGGCAGGGGGCGGACGATGAACACTGAAGCTTTCTTT

J: TRBJ2-7
size: -
length: 13
V: TRBV20-1
D: -
CDR3: CSARPGTTYGQYF
DNA: TGCAGTGCTAGACCCGGTACCACCTACGGGCAGTACTTC

J: TRBJ1-1
size: few
length: 15
V: TRBV6-5
D: TRBD1
CDR3: CASSPTTLQGTEAFF
DNA: TGTGCCAGCAGTCCTACAACCCTACAGGGGACTGAAGCTTTCTTT

J: TRBJ2-4
size: few
length: 18
V: TRBV20-1
D: TRBD2
CDR3: CSGRKAGLAGEAKNIQYF
DNA: TGCAGTGGCCGAAAAGCGGGACTAGCGGGAGAAGCCAAAAACATTCAGTACTTC

J: TRBJ1-5
size: -
length: 17
V: TRBV4-1
D: -
CDR3: CASSQVAGATINQPQHF
DNA: TGCGCCAGCAGCCAAGTTGCCGGGGCCACAATCAATCAGCCCCAGCATTTT

J: TRBJ2-5
size: -
length: 14
V: TRBV29-1
D: -
CDR3: CSVESPGAEETQYF
DNA: TGCAGCGTTGAATCACCAGGGGCTGAGGAGACCCAGTACTTC

J: TRBJ2-5
size: -
length: 14
V: TRBV7-2
D: -
CDR3: CASSLEGPPGTQYF
DNA: TGTGCCAGCAGCTTAGAAGGGCCACCGGGGACCCAGTACTTC

J: TRBJ2-5
size: -
length: 15
V: TRBV7-9
D: TRBD1
CDR3: CASSLLSGQGETQYF
DNA: TGTGCCAGCAGCTTGCTATCGGGACAGGGGGAGACCCAGTACTTC

J: TRBJ1-1
size: -
length: 13
V: TRBV20-1
D: -
CDR3: CSAERTANTEAFF
DNA: TGCAGTGCGGAAAGGACAGCGAACACTGAAGCTTTCTTT

J: TRBJ2-1
size: -
length: 16
V: TRBV27
D: -
CDR3: CASSLLTRLSYNEQFF
DNA: TGTGCCAGCAGTTTACTGACACGCCTCTCCTACAATGAGCAGTTCTTC

J: TRBJ1-4
size: -
length: 16
V: TRBV9
D: TRBD1
CDR3: CASSPTGSSTNEKLFF
DNA: TGTGCCAGCAGCCCGACAGGGAGTTCGACTAATGAAAAACTGTTTTTT

J: TRBJ2-5
size: -
length: 15
V: TRBV9
D: TRBD1
CDR3: CASSVDRGGWETQYF
DNA: TGTGCCAGCAGCGTAGACAGGGGCGGGTGGGAGACCCAGTACTTC

J: TRBJ2-1
size: -
length: 15
V: TRBV10-3
D: TRBD2
CDR3: CAIRDSGIPHNEQFF
DNA: TGTGCCATCAGGGATAGCGGGATTCCCCACAATGAGCAGTTCTTC

J: TRBJ2-1
size: few
length: 11
V: TRBV5-1
D: -
CDR3: CASTGRYEQFF
DNA: TGCGCCAGCACCGGACGCTATGAGCAGTTCTTC

J: TRBJ2-1
size: many
length: 15
V: TRBV20-1
D: -
CDR3: CSADRAVSSYNEQFF
DNA: TGCAGTGCCGACCGGGCGGTGAGCTCCTACAATGAGCAGTTCTTC